This TCR beta chain was retrieved from a study of T-cell memory formation after mild COVID-19. TCRdb analysed the 5' RACE reads with MiXCR anew, one entry per CDR3 protein. Of about 390,000 distinct CDR3 sequences listed, 15% to 20% were seen once; the top ten hold roughly 21%. This clonotype has a count of ten or more. Its specificity is unknown. Study-level results: Within pre-infection memory, some responding clones were found, suggesting cross-reactive memory joined. CD4+ clones that contracted lay mainly in CM and EM; CD8+ ones lay in EMRA.

Germline V lookup: CDR1 SEHNR, CDR2 FQNEAQ (reference sequence). This CDR3 has 14 residues. Trimming at V came to 5 bases and at J to 1 base, leaving 4 bases not matched to a gene. Sequencing was performed on PBMCs or a T cell subset sorted from them (not recorded which). This chain uses TRBV7-9 with TRBJ1-1; 7 bases line up with TRBD1. The clonotype originates from a man aged 18 to 30 who had mild COVID-19 (a few samples of this study predate the infection). Cell type and time point are not known. The CDR3 spells CASSPGTANTEAFF. CDR3 DNA: TGTGCCAGCAGCCCCGGGACAGCGAACACTGAAGCTTTCTTT.